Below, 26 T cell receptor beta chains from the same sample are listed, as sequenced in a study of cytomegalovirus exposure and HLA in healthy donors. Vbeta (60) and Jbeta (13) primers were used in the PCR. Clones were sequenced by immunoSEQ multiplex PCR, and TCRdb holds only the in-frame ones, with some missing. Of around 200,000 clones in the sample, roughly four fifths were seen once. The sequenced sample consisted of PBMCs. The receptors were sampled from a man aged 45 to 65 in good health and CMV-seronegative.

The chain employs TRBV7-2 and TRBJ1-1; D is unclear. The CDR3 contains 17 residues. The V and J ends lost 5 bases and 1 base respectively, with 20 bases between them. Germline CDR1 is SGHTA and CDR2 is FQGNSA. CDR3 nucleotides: TGTGCCAGCAGCCTACAACCAAACAGCCTACCGAACACTGAAGCTTTCTTT. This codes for CASSLQPNSLPNTEAFF.

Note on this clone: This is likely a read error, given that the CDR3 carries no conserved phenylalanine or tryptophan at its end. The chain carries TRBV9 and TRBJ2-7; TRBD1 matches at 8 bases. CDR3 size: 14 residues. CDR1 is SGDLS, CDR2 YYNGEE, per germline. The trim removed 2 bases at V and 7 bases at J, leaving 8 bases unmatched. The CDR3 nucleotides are TGTGCCAGCAGCGTGACGGACAGGGTGGGAGAGCAGTACCTC. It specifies CASSVTDRVGEQYL.

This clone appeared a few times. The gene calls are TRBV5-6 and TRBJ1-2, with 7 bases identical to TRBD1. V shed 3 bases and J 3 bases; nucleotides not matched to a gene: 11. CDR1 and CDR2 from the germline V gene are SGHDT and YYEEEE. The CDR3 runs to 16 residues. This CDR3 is CASSSPLGTEDYGYTF. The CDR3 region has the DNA TGTGCCAGCAGCTCCCCTCTAGGGACAGAGGACTATGGCTACACCTTC.

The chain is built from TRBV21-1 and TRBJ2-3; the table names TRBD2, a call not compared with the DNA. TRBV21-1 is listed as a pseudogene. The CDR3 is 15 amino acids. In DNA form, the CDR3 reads TGTGCCAGCAGCAACGGGACTGTGAGCACAGATACGCAGTATTTT. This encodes CASSNGTVSTDTQYF.

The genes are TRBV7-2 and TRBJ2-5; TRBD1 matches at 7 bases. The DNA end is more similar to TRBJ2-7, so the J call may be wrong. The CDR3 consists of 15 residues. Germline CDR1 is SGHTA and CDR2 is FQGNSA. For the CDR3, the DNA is TGTGCCAGCAGCCAACGAATTGGGACAGTCTACGAGCAGTACTTC. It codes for CASSQRIGTVYEQYF.

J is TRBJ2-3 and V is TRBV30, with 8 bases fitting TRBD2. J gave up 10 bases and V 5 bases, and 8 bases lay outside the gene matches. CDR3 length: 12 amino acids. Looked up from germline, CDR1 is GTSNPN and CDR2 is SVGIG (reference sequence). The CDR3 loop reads CAWSPGGEAQYF. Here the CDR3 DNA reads TGTGCCTGGTCTCCGGGGGGGGAAGCGCAGTATTTT.

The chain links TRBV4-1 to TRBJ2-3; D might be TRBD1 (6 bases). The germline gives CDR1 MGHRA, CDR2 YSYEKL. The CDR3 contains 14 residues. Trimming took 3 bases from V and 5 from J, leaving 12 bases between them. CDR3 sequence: CASSQGRGLDTQYF. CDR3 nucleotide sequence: TGCGCCAGCAGCCAGGGAAGGGGGTTAGATACGCAGTATTTT.

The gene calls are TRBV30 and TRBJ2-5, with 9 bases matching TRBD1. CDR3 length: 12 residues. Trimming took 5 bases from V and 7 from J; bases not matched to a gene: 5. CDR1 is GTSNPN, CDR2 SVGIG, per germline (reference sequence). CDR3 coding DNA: TGTGCCTGGGGGACAGGGATCGGGACCCAGTACTTC. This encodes CAWGTGIGTQYF.

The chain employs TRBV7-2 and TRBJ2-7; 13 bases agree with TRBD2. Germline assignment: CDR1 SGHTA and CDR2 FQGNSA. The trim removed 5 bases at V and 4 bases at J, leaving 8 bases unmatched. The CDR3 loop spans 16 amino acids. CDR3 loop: CASSPQGLAGMYEQYF. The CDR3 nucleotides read TGTGCCAGCAGCCCCCAGGGACTAGCGGGAATGTACGAGCAGTACTTC.

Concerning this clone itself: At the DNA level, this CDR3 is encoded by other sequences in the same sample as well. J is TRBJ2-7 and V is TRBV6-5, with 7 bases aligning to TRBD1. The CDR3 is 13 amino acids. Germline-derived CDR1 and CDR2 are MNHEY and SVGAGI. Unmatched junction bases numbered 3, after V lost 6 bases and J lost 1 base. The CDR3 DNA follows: TGTGCCAGCAGCAGACAGGGTTCCTACGAGCAGTACTTC. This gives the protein CASSRQGSYEQYF.

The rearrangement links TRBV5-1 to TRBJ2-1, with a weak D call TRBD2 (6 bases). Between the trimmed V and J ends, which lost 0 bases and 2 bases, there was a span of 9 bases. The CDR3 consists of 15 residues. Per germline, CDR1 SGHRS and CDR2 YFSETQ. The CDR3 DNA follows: TGCGCCAGCAGCTTGGTAGCGGACACCTACAATGAGCAGTTCTTC. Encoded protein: CASSLVADTYNEQFF. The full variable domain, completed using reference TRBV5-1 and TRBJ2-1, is KAGVTQTPRYLIKTRGQQVTLSCSPISGHRSVSWYQQTPGQGLQFLFEYFSETQRNKGNFPGRFSGRQFSNSRSEMNVSTLELGDSALYLCASSLVADTYNEQFFGPGTRLTVL.

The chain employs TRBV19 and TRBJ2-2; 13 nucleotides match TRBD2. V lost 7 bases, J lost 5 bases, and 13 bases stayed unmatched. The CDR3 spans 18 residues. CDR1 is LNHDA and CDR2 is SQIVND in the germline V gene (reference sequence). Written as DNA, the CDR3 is TGTGCCAGTACAAACACAGGACTAGCGGGAGTAGGGACCGGGGAGCTGTTTTTT. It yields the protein CASTNTGLAGVGTGELFF.

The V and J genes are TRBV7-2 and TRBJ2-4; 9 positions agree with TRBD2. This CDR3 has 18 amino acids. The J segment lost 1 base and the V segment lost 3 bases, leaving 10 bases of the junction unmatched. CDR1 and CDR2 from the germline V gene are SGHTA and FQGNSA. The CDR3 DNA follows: TGTGCCAGCAGCTTTATTCCAGCGGGGGGTGTTGCCAAAAACATTCAGTACTTC. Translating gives CASSFIPAGGVAKNIQYF.

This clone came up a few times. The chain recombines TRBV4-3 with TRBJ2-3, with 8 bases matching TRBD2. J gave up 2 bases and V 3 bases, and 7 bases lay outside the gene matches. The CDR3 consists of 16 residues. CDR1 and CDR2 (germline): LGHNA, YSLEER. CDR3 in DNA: TGCGCCAGCAGCCACGCACTAGCGGCCTCCACAGATACGCAGTATTTT. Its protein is CASSHALAASTDTQYF.

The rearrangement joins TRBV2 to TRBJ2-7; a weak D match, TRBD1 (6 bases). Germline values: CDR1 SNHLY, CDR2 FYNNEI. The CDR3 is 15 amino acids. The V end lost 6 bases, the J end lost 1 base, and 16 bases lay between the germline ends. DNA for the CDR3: TGTGCCAGCAGCCCTCGACAGGTATCGTCCTACGAGCAGTACTTC. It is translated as CASSPRQVSSYEQYF.

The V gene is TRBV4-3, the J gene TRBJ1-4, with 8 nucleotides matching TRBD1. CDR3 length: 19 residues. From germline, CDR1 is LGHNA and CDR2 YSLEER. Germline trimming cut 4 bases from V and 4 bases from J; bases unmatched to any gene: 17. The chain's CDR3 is CASSPNVAGGQSGNEKLFF. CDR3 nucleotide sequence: TGCGCCAGCAGCCCTAATGTAGCAGGGGGCCAAAGTGGTAATGAAAAACTGTTTTTT.

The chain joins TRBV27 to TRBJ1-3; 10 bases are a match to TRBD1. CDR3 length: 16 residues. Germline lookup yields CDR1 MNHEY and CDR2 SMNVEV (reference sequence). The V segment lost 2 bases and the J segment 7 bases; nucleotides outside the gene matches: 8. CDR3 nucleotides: TGTGCCAGCAGTTTACGCGGGACAGGGGAGAGGAACACCATATATTTT. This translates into CASSLRGTGERNTIYF.

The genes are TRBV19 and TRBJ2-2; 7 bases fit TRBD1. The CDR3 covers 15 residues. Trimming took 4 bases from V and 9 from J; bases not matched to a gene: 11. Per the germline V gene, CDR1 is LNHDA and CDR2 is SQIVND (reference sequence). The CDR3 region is CASSKGQLPHRELFF. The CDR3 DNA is TGTGCCAGTAGTAAGGGACAGTTGCCCCACCGGGAGCTGTTTTTT.

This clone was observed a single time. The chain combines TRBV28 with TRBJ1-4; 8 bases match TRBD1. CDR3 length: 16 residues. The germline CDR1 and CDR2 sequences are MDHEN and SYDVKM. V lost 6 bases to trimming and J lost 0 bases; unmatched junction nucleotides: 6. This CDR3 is CASSHRQGTTNEKLFF. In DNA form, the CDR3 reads TGTGCCAGCAGCCACAGACAGGGGACAACTAATGAAAAACTGTTTTTT.

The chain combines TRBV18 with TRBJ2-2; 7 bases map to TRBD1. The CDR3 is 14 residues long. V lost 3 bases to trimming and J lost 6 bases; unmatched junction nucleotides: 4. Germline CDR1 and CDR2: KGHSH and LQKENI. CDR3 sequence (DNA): TGTGCCAGCTCACCTAGACAGGGCGCCGGGGAGCTGTTTTTT. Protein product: CASSPRQGAGELFF.

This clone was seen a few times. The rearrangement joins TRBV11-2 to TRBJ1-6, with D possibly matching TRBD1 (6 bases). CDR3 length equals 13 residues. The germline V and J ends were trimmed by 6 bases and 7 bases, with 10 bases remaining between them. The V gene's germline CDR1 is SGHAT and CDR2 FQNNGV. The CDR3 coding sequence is TGTGCCAGCAGAACAACAGGGAATTCACCCCTCCACTTT. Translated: CASRTTGNSPLHF.

CDR3 amino acids: CASSYSGTTGNTIYF. DNA of the CDR3: TGTGCCAGCAGTTACTCGGGGACAACCGGAAACACCATATATTTT. The J gene is TRBJ1-3, the V gene TRBV6-5, with D possibly being TRBD1 (6 bases). CDR1 and CDR2 from the germline V gene are MNHEY and SVGAGI. This CDR3 contains 15 residues. V lost 0 bases to trimming and J lost 4 bases, with 10 bases between them.

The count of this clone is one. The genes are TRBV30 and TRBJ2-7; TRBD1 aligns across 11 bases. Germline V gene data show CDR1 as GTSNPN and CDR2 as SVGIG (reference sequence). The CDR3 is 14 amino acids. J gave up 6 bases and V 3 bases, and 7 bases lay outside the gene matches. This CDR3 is CAWRPPGTGGEQYF. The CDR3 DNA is TGTGCCTGGAGACCCCCGGGGACAGGGGGCGAGCAGTACTTC. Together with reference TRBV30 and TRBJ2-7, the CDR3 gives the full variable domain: SQTIHQWPATLVQPVGSPLSLECTVEGTSNPNLYWYRQAAGRGLQLLFYSVGIGQISSEVPQNLSASRPQDRQFILSSKKLLLSDSGFYLCAWRPPGTGGEQYFGPGTRLTVT.

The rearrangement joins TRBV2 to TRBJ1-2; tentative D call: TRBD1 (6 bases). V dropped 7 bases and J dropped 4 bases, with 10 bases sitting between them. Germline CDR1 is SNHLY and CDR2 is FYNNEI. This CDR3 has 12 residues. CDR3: CASNRAFYGYTF. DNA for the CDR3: TGTGCCAGCAACAGGGCTTTCTATGGCTACACCTTC.

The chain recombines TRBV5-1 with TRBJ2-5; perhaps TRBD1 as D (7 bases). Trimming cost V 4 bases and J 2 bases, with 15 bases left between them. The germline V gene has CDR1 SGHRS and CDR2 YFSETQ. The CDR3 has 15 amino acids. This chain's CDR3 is CASSGGTERQETQYF. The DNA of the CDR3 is TGCGCCAGCAGCGGGGGGACAGAACGTCAAGAGACCCAGTACTTC.

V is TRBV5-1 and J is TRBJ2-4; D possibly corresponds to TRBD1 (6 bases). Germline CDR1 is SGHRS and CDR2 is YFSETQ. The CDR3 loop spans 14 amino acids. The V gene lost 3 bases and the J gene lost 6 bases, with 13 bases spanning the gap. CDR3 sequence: CASSSVQGRNIQYF. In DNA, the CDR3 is TGCGCCAGCAGCTCCGTACAGGGTAGAAACATTCAGTACTTC.